This TCR beta chain derives from a study of blood T cells in healthy people across ages. Regarding the study as a whole: Whereas aged donors had fewer naive CD4+ cells, long-lived donors had more of them and higher diversity.

The V segment lost 6 bases and the J segment 5 bases; nucleotides outside the gene matches: 10. The CDR3 sequence is 14 residues long. The germline gives CDR1 SGHRS, CDR2 YFSETQ. On this clonotype itself: As yet, its antigen is unknown.

Primed by a sample-barcoded 5' primer and a J-beta primer mix, a second PCR proceeded for 7 to 11 cycles. One entry per CDR3 protein results from TCRdb running MiXCR on the 5' RACE reads. The sample comprises 800,000 or so distinct CDR3 sequences, about 62% of which are singletons, and around 30% rests with the top ten. The chain is built from TRBV5-1 and TRBJ2-7; 8 nucleotides align to TRBD1. The receptor comes from a man aged 25 to 40 in good health. Sample: blood. In DNA, the CDR3 is TGCGCCAGCACCACCCAGACAGGGGTAAACGAGCAGTACTTC. Translation gives CASTTQTGVNEQYF.